This T cell receptor (beta chain) was recorded in a study of CXCR3-negative and CXCR3-positive naive CD8 T cells. Per germline, CDR1 MGHRA and CDR2 YSYEKL. The CDR3 is 13 residues long. Turning to this clonotype: As yet, its antigen is unknown.

Broader study findings: Naive CXCR3-positive cells had TRB CDR3s more hydrophobic than those of CXCR3-negative naive cells.

Subsets of CD8+ T cells were each sorted in triplicate at a few hundred thousand cells apiece. Naive CD8+ T cells carried a CD45RO-CCR7+CD27+CD95- phenotype. TRB cDNA libraries were made by UMI-labeled 5' RACE. TCRdb reworked the 5' RACE reads into one entry per CDR3 protein, no DNA. The sample table includes under 75,000 distinct CDR3 sequences. The V gene is TRBV4-1, the J gene TRBJ2-7. The source of this sequence is a human donor in good health. Some clones in this sample may be carry-over from other donors' samples. The sequencing input was naive CXCR3+ CD8+ T cells from blood. Stated subset: CD45RO-CCR7+CD27+CD95- naive CD8+ T cells expressing CXCR3 (TNR3+). Here the CDR3 reads CASSPGEGYEQYF.